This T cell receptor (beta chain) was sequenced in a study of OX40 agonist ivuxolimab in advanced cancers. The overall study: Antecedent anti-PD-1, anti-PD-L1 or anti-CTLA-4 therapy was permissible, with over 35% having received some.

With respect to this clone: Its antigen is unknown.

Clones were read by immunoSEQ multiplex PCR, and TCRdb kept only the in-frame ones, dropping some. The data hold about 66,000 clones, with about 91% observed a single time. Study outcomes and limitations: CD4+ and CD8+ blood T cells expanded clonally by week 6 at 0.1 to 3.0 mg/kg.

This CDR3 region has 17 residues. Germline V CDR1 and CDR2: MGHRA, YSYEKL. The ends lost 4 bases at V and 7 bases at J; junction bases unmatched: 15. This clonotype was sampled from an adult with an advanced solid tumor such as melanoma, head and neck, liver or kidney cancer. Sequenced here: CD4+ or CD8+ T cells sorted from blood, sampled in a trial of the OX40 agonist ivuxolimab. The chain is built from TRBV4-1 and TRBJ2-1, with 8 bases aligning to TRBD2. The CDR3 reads CASSPPWEREIGNEQFF. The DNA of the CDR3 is TGCGCCAGCAGCCCACCTTGGGAGCGGGAGATAGGGAATGAGCAGTTCTTC.